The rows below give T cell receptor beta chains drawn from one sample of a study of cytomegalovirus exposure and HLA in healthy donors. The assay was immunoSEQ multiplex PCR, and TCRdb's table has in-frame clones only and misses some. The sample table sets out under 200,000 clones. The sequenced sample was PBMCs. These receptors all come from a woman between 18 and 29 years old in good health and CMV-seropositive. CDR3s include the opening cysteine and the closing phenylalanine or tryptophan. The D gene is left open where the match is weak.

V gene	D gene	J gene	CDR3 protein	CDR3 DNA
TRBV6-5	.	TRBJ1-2	CASSPQGTRYGYTF	TGTGCCAGCAGTCCGCAGGGGACTAGATATGGCTACACCTTC
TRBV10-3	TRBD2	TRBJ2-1	CAISPGLAGGSYNEQFF	TGTGCCATCAGTCCGGGACTAGCGGGAGGTTCCTACAATGAGCAGTTCTTC
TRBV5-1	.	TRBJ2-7	CASSLAGGGTTYEQYF	TGCGCCAGCAGCTTGGCTGGCGGGGGCACTACGTACGAGCAGTACTTC
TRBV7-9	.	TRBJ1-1	CASSSTLQGDTEAFF	TGTGCCAGCAGCTCCACCTTACAGGGAGACACTGAAGCTTTCTTT
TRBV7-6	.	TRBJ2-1	CASSLWLADNEQFF	TGTGCCAGCAGCTTGTGGTTGGCGGACAATGAGCAGTTCTTC
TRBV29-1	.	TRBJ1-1	CSVDVGSTEAFF	TGCAGCGTTGATGTAGGGAGCACTGAAGCTTTCTTT
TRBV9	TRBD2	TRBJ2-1	CASSVRSGGISSYNEQFF	TGTGCCAGCAGCGTTCGTAGCGGGGGTATCAGCTCCTACAATGAGCAGTTCTTC
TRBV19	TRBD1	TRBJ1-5	CASSIEDRILSNQPQHF	TGTGCCAGTAGTATCGAGGACAGGATCCTTAGCAATCAGCCCCAGCATTTT
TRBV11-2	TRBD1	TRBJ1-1	CASSLGRTGAVTEAFF	TGTGCCAGCAGCTTGGGGAGGACAGGGGCTGTCACTGAAGCTTTCTTT
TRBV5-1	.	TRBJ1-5	CASSLSGGDQPQHF	TGCGCCAGCAGTTTGAGTGGGGGGGATCAGCCCCAGCATTTT
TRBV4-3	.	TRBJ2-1	CASSQEGGLALLPSYNEQFF	TGCGCCAGCAGCCAAGAAGGCGGGCTAGCATTACTCCCAAGTTACAATGAGCAGTTCTTC
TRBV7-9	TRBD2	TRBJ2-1	CASSQGLAGFEQFF	TGTGCCAGCAGCCAAGGACTAGCGGGGTTCGAGCAGTTCTTC
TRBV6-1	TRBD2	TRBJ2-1	CASSPLAGVGGEQFF	TGTGCCAGCAGCCCTTTAGCGGGAGTGGGGGGTGAGCAGTTCTTC
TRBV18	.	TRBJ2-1	CASSPRTSNNEQFF	TGTGCCAGCTCACCTCGAACCTCTAACAATGAGCAGTTCTTC
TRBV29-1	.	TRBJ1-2	CSVLLQENGYTF	TGCAGCGTATTACTTCAGGAAAATGGCTACACCTTC
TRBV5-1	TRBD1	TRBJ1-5	CASSLQGGNQPQHF	TGCGCCAGCAGCCTTCAGGGGGGTAATCAGCCCCAGCATTTT
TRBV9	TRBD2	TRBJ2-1	CASSPGTSVVAYNEQFF	TGTGCCAGCAGCCCAGGGACTAGCGTAGTCGCCTACAATGAGCAGTTCTTC
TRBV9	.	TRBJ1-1	CASSVHSTVGTEAFF	TGTGCCAGCAGCGTACACAGTACGGTTGGGACTGAAGCTTTCTTT
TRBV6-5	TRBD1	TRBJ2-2	CASRGTGKTGELFF	TGTGCCAGCAGGGGGACAGGGAAGACCGGGGAGCTGTTTTTT
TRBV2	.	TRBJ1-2	CASSAATGIYGYTF	TGTGCCAGCAGCGCTGCGACAGGAATATATGGCTACACCTTC
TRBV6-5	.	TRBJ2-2	CASRSDTGELFF	TGTGCCAGCAGATCAGACACCGGGGAGCTGTTTTTT
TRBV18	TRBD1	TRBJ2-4	CASSPQGVKNIQYF	TGTGCCAGCTCGCCACAGGGGGTCAAAAACATTCAGTACTTC
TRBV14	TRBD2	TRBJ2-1	CASSHTGTSNEQFF	TGTGCCAGCAGCCACACCGGGACTAGCAATGAGCAGTTCTTC
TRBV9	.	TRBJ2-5	CASSGLAGTQYF	TGTGCCAGCAGCGGACTGGCGGGGACCCAGTACTTC
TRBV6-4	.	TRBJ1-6	CASSALTGNSPLHF	TGTGCCAGCAGTGCCTTAACAGGCAATTCACCCCTCCACTTT
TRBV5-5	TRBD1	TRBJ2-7	CASSSQGPLGFLAYEQYF	TGTGCCAGCAGCTCACAGGGGCCCTTGGGGTTCCTCGCCTACGAGCAGTACTTC
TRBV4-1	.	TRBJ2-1	CASSLGSSYNEQFF	TGCGCCAGCAGCCTTGGGAGCTCCTACAATGAGCAGTTCTTC
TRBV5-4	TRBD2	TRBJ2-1	CASSLGGGAMDEQFF	TGTGCCAGCAGCTTGGGCGGGGGGGCCATGGATGAGCAGTTCTTC
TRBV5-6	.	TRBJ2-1	CASSFEDYVYNEQFF	TGTGCCAGCAGCTTTGAGGATTATGTGTACAATGAGCAGTTCTTC
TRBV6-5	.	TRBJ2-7	CASSYVQGHSYEQYF	TGTGCCAGCAGTTACGTTCAGGGGCACTCCTACGAGCAGTACTTC
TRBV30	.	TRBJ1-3	CARGGRSAIYF	TGTGCCCGGGGTGGGAGGAGCGCCATATATTTT
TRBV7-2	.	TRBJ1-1	CASSAIIQGEAFF	TGTGCCAGCAGCGCAATAATACAGGGAGAAGCTTTCTTT
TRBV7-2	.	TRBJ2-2	CASSPDSNTGELFF	TGTGCCAGCAGCCCAGATTCGAACACCGGGGAGCTGTTTTTT
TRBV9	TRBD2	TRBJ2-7	CASSAGLAVPYEQYF	TGTGCCAGCAGCGCGGGACTAGCGGTACCCTACGAGCAGTACTTC
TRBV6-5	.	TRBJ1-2	CASSYSTGGGGYTF	TGTGCCAGCAGTTACTCGACGGGAGGGGGGGGCTACACCTTC
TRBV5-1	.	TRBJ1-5	CASSTDGQTNQPQHF	TGCGCCAGCAGCACCGACGGACAGACCAATCAGCCCCAGCATTTT
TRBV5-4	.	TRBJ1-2	CASSLDQGTAGYTF	TGTGCCAGCAGCTTGGATCAGGGCACCGCGGGCTACACCTTC
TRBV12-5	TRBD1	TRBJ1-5	CASGIQGAGNQPQHF	TGTGCTAGTGGTATCCAGGGGGCGGGCAATCAGCCCCAGCATTTT
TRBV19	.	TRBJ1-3	CANTGGLRGNTIYF	TGTGCCAATACCGGGGGGCTGCGTGGAAACACCATATATTTT
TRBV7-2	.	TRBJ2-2	CASSLGGAAGELFF	TGTGCCAGCAGCTTGGGGGGGGCGGCCGGGGAGCTGTTTTTT
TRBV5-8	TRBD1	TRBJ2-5	CASSVPGQGVETQYF	TGTGCCAGCAGCGTGCCGGGACAGGGGGTTGAGACCCAGTACTTC
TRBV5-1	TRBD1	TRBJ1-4	CASSLWGQSNEKLFF	TGCGCCAGCAGCTTGTGGGGACAGAGTAATGAAAAACTGTTTTTT
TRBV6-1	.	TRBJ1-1	CASSLRLNTEAFF	TGTGCCAGCAGTTTGAGATTGAACACTGAAGCTTTCTTT
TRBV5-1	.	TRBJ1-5	CASSLGLDQPQHF	TGCGCCAGCAGCTTGGGACTCGATCAGCCCCAGCATTTT